These 3 T cell receptor beta chains were all obtained from the same sample, sequenced in a study of shared clonotypes between healthy human individuals. TCRdb keeps only in-frame clones here, not all; method: immunoSEQ multiplex PCR. The table lists about 2 million clones, less than 95% of them singletons. Cells designated naive CD8 were CD45RO-negative and were positively selected for CCR7, with terminally differentiated effector memory CD45RA+ cells excluded. The specimen was naive CD8+ T cells sorted from blood. The receptor set was obtained from a man in his late teens or twenties in good health.

In DNA, the CDR3 is TGTGCCACCAGTGAATTGGACAGGGAAGAGACCCAGTACTTC. Amino acids: CATSELDREETQYF. The chain employs TRBV15 and TRBJ2-5; 8 bases are shared with TRBD1. V lost 6 bases to trimming and J lost 3 bases; unmatched junction nucleotides: 6. Germline loops: CDR1 LNHNV, CDR2 YYDKDF (reference sequence). The CDR3 is made up of 14 amino acids.

A note on this clone: Distinct nucleotide sequences in the sample also encode this CDR3. The chain links TRBV10-2 to TRBJ2-7; D gene unclear. CDR1 and CDR2 from the germline V gene are WSHSY and SAAADI. V was clipped by 10 bases and J by 3 bases, with 7 bases between them. The CDR3 spans 10 residues. CDR3: CATQDYEQYF. For the CDR3, the DNA is TGCGCCACCCAAGACTACGAGCAGTACTTC.

V usage is TRBV28 and J usage is TRBJ2-4; D is ambiguous. This CDR3 has 16 residues. From germline, CDR1 is MDHEN and CDR2 SYDVKM. The V and J ends lost 2 bases and 2 bases respectively, with 13 bases between them. DNA for the CDR3: TGTGCCAGCAGTTTACCCGACCCTTCCCCCAAAAACATTCAGTACTTC. It encodes CASSLPDPSPKNIQYF.